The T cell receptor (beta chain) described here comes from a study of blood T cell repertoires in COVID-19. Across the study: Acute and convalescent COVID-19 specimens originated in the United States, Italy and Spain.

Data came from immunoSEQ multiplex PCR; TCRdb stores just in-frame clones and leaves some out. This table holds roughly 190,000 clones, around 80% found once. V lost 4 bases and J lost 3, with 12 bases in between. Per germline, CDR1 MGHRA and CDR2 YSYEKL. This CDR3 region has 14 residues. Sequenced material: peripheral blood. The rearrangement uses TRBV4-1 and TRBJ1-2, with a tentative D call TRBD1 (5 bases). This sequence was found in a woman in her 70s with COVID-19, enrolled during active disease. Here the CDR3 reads CASSRGHRDYGYTF. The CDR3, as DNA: TGCGCCAGCAGCCGCGGACACCGTGACTATGGCTACACCTTC.